The 5 T cell receptor beta chains in this list originate from one sample, sequenced in a study of blood T cell repertoires in COVID-19. Here immunoSEQ multiplex PCR was the method, and the copy in TCRdb shows in-frame clones only, minus some. Among roughly 220,000 clones, around 90% were seen once, and the ten largest hold around 3.1%. The sample was peripheral blood. The source of these receptors is a man in his 60s with acute or convalescent COVID-19.

CDR3 nucleotides: TGTGCCAGCAGCCAAGGCCCAGACAGGGGCCTTGGCTACACCTTC. This gives the protein CASSQGPDRGLGYTF. The V and J genes are TRBV4-2 and TRBJ1-2, with 8 bases identical to TRBD1. J was trimmed by 7 bases and V by 1 base; bases with no gene match: 8. This CDR3 region has 15 residues. Germline CDR1 LGHNA, CDR2 YNFKEQ.

The chain combines TRBV7-9 with TRBJ2-7; 8 bases fit TRBD1. The CDR3 extends over 15 amino acids. The germline V gene encodes CDR1 SEHNR and CDR2 FQNEAQ (reference sequence). The J segment lost 0 bases and the V segment lost 4 bases, leaving 5 bases of the junction unmatched. This CDR3 reads CASSSAGGPSYEQYF. The CDR3 DNA reads TGTGCCAGCAGCTCTGCAGGGGGCCCCTCCTACGAGCAGTACTTC.

This chain joins TRBV6-5 and TRBJ1-6, with 10 bases matching TRBD1. V shed 6 bases and J 7 bases; nucleotides not matched to a gene: 6. Germline values: CDR1 MNHEY, CDR2 SVGAGI. CDR3 length: 15 amino acids. CDR3 nucleotide sequence: TGTGCCAGCAGCCGGGACAGGGGATGGAATTCACCCCTCCACTTT. Its protein product is CASSRDRGWNSPLHF.

V is TRBV5-1 and J is TRBJ2-7; D is undetermined. The CDR3 is 14 residues long. Trimming pared 4 bases from V and 2 bases from J, leaving 13 bases between. Germline assignment: CDR1 SGHRS and CDR2 YFSETQ. The CDR3 sequence is CASSVGGRTYEQYF. Written as DNA, the CDR3 is TGCGCCAGCAGCGTGGGCGGCAGAACCTACGAGCAGTACTTC.

The V and J genes are TRBV30 and TRBJ2-6; 7 positions match TRBD1. CDR3 size: 18 residues. Unmatched junction bases numbered 14, after V lost 3 bases and J lost 3 bases. Germline CDR1 is GTSNPN and CDR2 is SVGIG (reference sequence). The CDR3 coding sequence is TGTGCCTGGAGCCCCAGACAGGGTCGGAACCGTGGGGCCAACGTCCTGACTTTC. Residues: CAWSPRQGRNRGANVLTF.